This TCR beta chain was sequenced for a study of blood T cell repertoires in COVID-19. For the study at large: T cells, B-cell-depleted T cells, or PBMCs provided the cDNA or gDNA that served as material.

Sequencing was performed with immunoSEQ multiplex PCR; in TCRdb, only in-frame clones are kept and a portion is missing. This table has 350,000 to 400,000 clones, more than 80% appearing once. Seattle's cohort entered during active infection and was followed longitudinally. The CDR3 extends over 17 amino acids. V shed 0 bases and J shed 0 bases, with 12 bases lying between them. Germline lookup yields CDR1 LGHDT and CDR2 YNNKEL (reference sequence). The chain uses TRBV3-1 (or the pseudogene TRBV3-2) and TRBJ1-5; no firm D call. The TCR comes from a woman aged 25 to 45 with COVID-19, enrolled during active disease. The source material was peripheral blood. DNA of the CDR3: TGTGCCAGCAGCCAAGAGGTCGGGAGCCATAGCAATCAGCCCCAGCATTTT. Its protein is CASSQEVGSHSNQPQHF.